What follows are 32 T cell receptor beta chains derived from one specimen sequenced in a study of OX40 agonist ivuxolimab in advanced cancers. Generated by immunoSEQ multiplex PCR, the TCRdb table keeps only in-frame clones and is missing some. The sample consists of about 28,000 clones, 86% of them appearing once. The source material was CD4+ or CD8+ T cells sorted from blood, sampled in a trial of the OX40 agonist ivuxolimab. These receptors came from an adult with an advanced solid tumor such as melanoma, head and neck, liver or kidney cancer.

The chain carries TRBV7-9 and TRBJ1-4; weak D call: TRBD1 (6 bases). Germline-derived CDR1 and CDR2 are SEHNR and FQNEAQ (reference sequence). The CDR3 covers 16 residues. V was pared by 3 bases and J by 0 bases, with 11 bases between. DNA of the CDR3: TGTGCCAGCAGCTTGCAGGGGATTGCAACTAATGAAAAACTGTTTTTT. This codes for CASSLQGIATNEKLFF.

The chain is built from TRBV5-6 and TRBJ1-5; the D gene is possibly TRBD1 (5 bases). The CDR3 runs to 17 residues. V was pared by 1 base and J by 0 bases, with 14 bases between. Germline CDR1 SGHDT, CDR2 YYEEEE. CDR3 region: CASSLSGPVYSNQPQHF. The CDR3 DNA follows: TGTGCCAGCAGCTTGTCAGGGCCAGTCTATAGCAATCAGCCCCAGCATTTT.

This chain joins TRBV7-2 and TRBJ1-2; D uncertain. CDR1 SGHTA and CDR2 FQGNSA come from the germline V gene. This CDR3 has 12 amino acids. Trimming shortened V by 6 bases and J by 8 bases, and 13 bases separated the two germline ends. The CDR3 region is CASSPPEWGYTF. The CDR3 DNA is TGTGCCAGCAGTCCCCCCGAGTGGGGCTACACCTTC.

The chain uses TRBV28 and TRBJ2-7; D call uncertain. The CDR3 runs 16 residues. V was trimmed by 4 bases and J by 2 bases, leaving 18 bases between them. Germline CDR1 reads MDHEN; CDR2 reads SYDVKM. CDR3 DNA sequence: TGTGCCAGCAGTTCCTCACTACCTTCCACGGCCTACGAGCAGTACTTC. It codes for CASSSSLPSTAYEQYF. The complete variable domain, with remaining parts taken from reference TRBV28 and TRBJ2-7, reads DVKVTQSSRYLVKRTGEKVFLECVQDMDHENMFWYRQDPGLGLRLIYFSYDVKMKEKGDIPEGYSVSREKKERFSLILESASTNQTSMYLCASSSSLPSTAYEQYFGPGTRLTVT.

CDR3 sequence (DNA): TGCGCCAGCAGCTTGGGAGAGTTTTTGAACACTGAAGCTTTCTTT. Translating it yields CASSLGEFLNTEAFF. This chain links TRBV5-1 with TRBJ1-1; D unresolved. CDR3 length equals 15 residues. Germline V gives CDR1 SGHRS, CDR2 YFSETQ. V was pared by 0 bases and J by 0 bases, with 9 bases between. The whole variable domain, filled in from reference TRBV5-1 and TRBJ1-1, reads KAGVTQTPRYLIKTRGQQVTLSCSPISGHRSVSWYQQTPGQGLQFLFEYFSETQRNKGNFPGRFSGRQFSNSRSEMNVSTLELGDSALYLCASSLGEFLNTEAFFGQGTRLTVV.

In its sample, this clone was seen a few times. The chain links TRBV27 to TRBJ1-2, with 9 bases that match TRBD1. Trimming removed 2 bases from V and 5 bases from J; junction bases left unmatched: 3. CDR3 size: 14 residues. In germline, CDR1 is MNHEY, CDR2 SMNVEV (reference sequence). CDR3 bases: TGTGCCAGCAGTTTAACCGGGACAGGGTATGGCTACACCTTC. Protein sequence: CASSLTGTGYGYTF.

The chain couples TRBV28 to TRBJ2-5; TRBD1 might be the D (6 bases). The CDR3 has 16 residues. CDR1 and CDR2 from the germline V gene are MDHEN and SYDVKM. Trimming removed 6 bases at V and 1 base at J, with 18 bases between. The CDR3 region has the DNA TGTGCCAGCAGCCCACCTGGGGGCCATTTCCAAGAGACCCAGTACTTC. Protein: CASSPPGGHFQETQYF.

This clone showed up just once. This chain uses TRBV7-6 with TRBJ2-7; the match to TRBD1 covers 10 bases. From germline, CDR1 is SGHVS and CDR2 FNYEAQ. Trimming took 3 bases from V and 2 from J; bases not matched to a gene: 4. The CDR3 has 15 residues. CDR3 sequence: CASSLRTGGAYEQYF. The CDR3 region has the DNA TGTGCCAGCAGCTTGCGGACAGGGGGTGCCTACGAGCAGTACTTC.

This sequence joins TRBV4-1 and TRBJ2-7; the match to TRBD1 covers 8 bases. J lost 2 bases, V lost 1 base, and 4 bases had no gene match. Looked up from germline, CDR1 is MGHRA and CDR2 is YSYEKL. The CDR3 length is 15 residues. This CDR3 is CASSQAGTGPYEQYF. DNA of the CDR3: TGCGCCAGCAGCCAAGCTGGGACAGGACCCTACGAGCAGTACTTC.

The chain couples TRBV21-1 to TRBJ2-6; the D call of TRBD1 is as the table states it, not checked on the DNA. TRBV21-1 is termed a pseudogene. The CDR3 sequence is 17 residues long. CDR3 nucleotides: TGTGCCAGCAGCGCCCCCGACAGGGTGAGCGGGGCCAACGTCCTGACTTTC. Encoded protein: CASSAPDRVSGANVLTF.

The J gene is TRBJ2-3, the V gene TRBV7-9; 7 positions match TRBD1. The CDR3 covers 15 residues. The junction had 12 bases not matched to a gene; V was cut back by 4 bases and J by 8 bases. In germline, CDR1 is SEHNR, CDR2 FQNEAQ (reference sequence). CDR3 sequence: CASSSPRDSVATQYF. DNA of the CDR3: TGTGCCAGCAGCTCCCCCCGGGACAGCGTGGCTACGCAGTATTTT.

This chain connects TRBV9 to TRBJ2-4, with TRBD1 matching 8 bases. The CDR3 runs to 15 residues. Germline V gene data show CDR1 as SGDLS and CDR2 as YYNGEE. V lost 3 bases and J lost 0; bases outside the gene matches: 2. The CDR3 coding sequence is TGTGCCAGCAGCGGACAGGGGATAGCCAAAAACATTCAGTACTTC. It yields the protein CASSGQGIAKNIQYF.

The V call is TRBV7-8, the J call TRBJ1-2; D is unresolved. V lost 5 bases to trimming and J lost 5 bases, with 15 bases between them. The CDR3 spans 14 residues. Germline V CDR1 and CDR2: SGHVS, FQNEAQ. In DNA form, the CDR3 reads TGTGCCAGCAGCCCAATGGCAGCAGCTTATGGCTACACCTTC. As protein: CASSPMAAAYGYTF.

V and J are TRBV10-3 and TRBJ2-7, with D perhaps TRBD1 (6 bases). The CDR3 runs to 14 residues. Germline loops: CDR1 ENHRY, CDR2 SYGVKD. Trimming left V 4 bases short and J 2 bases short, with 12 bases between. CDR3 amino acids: CAISAGAGPYEQYF. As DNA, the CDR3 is TGTGCCATCAGTGCAGGGGCAGGGCCCTACGAGCAGTACTTC.

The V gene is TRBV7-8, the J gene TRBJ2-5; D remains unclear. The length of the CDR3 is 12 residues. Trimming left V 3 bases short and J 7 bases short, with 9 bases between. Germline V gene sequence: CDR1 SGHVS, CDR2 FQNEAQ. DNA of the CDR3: TGTGCCAGCAGCTTGGGGTCCGCGACCCAGTACTTC. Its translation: CASSLGSATQYF.

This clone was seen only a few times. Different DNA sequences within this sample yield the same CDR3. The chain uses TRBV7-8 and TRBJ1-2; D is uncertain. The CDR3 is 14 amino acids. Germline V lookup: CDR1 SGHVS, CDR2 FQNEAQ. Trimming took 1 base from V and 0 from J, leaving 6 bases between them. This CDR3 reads CASSLGSANYGYTF. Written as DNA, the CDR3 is TGTGCCAGCAGCTTAGGTTCGGCTAACTATGGCTACACCTTC.

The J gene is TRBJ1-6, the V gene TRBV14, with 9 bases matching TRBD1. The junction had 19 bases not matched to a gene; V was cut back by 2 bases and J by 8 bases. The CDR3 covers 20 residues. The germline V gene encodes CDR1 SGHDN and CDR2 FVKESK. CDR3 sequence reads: CASSQRAIIFRQGVYSPLHF. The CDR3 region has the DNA TGTGCCAGCAGCCAAAGAGCTATTATCTTTCGACAGGGGGTTTATTCACCCCTCCACTTT.

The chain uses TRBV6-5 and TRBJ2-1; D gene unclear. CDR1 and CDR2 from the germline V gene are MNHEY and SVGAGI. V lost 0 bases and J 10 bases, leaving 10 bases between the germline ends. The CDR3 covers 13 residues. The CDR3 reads CASSYSNVREQFF. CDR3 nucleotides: TGTGCCAGCAGTTACTCGAACGTCCGCGAGCAGTTCTTC.

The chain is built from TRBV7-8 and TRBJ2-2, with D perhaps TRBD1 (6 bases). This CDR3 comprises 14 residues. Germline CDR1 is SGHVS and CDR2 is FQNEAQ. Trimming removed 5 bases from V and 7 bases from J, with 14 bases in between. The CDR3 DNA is TGTGCCAGCAGCCTTGGACAGACCGGCGGGGAGCTGTTTTTT. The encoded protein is CASSLGQTGGELFF.

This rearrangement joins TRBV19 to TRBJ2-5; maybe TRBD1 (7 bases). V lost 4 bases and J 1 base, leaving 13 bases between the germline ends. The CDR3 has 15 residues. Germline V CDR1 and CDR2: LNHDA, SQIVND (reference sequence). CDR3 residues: CASSNRQGLQETQYF. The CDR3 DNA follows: TGTGCCAGTAGTAACCGACAGGGACTCCAAGAGACCCAGTACTTC. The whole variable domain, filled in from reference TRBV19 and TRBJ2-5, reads DGGITQSPKYLFRKEGQNVTLSCEQNLNHDAMYWYRQDPGQGLRLIYYSQIVNDFQKGDIAEGYSVSREKKESFPLTVTSAQKNPTAFYLCASSNRQGLQETQYFGPGTRLLVL.

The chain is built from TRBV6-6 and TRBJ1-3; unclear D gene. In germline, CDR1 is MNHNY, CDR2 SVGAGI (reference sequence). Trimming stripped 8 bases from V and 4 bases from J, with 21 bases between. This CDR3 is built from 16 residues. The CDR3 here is CASGEERSRWGNTIYF. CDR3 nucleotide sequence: TGTGCCAGCGGAGAGGAGAGATCGAGGTGGGGAAACACCATATATTTT.

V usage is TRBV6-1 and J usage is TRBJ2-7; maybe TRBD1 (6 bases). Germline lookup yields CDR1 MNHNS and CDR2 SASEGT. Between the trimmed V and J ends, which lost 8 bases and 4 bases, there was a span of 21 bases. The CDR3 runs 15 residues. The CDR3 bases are TGTGCCAGCGGGGCCCGGGACACAGGTTATTACGAGCAGTACTTC. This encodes CASGARDTGYYEQYF.

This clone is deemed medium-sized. The CDR3 DNA sequence: TGTGCCAGAATAAGCACTAGCGGGGGGGCCGGAGATACGCAGTATTTT. This sequence encodes CARISTSGGAGDTQYF. The chain joins TRBV28 to TRBJ2-3, with 13 bases aligning to TRBD2. The CDR3 extends over 16 amino acids. Germline CDR1 and CDR2: MDHEN and SYDVKM. The V segment lost 9 bases and the J segment 5 bases; nucleotides outside the gene matches: 11.

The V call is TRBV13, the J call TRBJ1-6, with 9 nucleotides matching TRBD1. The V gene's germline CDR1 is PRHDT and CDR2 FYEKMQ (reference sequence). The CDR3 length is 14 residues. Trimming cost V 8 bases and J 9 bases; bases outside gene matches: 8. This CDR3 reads CASGDRVMASPLHF. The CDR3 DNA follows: TGTGCCAGCGGGGACAGGGTTATGGCTTCACCCCTCCACTTT. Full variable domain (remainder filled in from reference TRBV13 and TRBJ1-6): AAGVIQSPRHLIKEKRETATLKCYPIPRHDTVYWYQQGPGQDPQFLISFYEKMQSDKGSIPDRFSAQQFSDYHSELNMSSLELGDSALYFCASGDRVMASPLHFGNGTRLTVT.

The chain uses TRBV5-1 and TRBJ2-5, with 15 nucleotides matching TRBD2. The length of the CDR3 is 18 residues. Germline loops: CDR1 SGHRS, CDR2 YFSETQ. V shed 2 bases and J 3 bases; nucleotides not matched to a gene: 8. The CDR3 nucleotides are TGCGCCAGCAGCTTCGGACTAGCGGGGGGGAATATCGAAGAGACCCAGTACTTC. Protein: CASSFGLAGGNIEETQYF.

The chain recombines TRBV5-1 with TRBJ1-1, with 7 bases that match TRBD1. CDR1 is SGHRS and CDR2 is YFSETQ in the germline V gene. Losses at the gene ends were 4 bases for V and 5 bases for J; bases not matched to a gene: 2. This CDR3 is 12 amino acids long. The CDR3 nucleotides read TGCGCCAGCAGCAGGACAGGAACTGAAGCTTTCTTT. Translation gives CASSRTGTEAFF.

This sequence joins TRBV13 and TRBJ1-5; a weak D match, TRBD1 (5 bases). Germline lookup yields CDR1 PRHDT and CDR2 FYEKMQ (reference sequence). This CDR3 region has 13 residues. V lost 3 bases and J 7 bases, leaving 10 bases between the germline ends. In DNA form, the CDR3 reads TGTGCCAGCAGCTTGCAGGGCCACCAGCCCCAGCATTTT. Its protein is CASSLQGHQPQHF.

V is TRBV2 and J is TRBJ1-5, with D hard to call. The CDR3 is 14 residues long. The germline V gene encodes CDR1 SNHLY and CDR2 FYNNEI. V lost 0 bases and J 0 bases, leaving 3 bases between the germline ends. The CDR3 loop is CASSEAYSNQPQHF. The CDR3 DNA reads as TGTGCCAGCAGTGAAGCTTATAGCAATCAGCCCCAGCATTTT.

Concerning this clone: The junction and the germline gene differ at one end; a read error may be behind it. CDR3 sequence (DNA): TGTGCCTGGACCATGGGACAGGGCGCTGCAACCCTTTCCTTC. Translating gives CAWTMGQGAATLSF. The chain has TRBV30 and TRBJ1-2, with 9 bases that match TRBD1. Germline lookup yields CDR1 GTSNPN and CDR2 SVGIG (reference sequence). The CDR3 is 14 amino acids. Full variable domain (missing parts from reference TRBV30 and TRBJ1-2): SQTIHQWPATLVQPVGSPLSLECTVEGTSNPNLYWYRQAAGRGLQLLFYSVGIGQISSEVPQNLSASRPQDRQFILSSKKLLLSDSGFYLCAWTMGQGAATLSFGSGTRLTVV.

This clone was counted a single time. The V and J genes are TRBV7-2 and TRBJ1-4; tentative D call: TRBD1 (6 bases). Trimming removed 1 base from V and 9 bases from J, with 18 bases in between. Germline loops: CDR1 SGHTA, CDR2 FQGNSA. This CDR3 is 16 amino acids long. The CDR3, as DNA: TGTGCCAGCAGCTTAGAGGACAGAGGGGAGAGGCAAAAACTGTTTTTT. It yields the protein CASSLEDRGERQKLFF. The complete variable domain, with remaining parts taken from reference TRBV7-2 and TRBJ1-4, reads GAGVSQSPSNKVTEKGKDVELRCDPISGHTALYWYRQSLGQGLEFLIYFQGNSAPDKSGLPSDRFSAERTGGSVSTLTIQRTQQEDSAVYLCASSLEDRGERQKLFFGSGTQLSVL.

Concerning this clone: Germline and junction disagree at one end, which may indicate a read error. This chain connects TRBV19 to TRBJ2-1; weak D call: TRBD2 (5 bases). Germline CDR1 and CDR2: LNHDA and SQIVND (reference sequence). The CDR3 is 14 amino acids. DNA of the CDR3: TGTGCCAGTACTATAGCGAGCTCCTACAATGAGCAGTTCTTC. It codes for CASTIASSYNEQFF.

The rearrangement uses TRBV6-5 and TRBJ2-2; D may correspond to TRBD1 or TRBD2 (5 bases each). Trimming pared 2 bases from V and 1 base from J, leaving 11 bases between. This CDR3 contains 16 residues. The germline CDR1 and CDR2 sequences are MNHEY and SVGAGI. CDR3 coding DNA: TGTGCCAGCAGTTACAGCGGACACCAGAACACCGGGGAGCTGTTTTTT. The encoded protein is CASSYSGHQNTGELFF.